These 25 T cell receptor beta chains originate from one sample sequenced in a study of blood T cell repertoires in COVID-19. Data came from immunoSEQ multiplex PCR; TCRdb stores just in-frame clones and leaves some out. This table has 140,000 to 150,000 clones, more than 70% appearing once. The specimen sequenced was peripheral blood. The receptors were sampled from a woman aged 45-65 years with acute or convalescent COVID-19.

The chain recombines TRBV7-9 with TRBJ1-1, with D possibly being TRBD1 (5 bases). The CDR3 extends over 15 amino acids. V gave up 5 bases and J gave up 1 base, with 14 bases separating them. Germline V gene lookup returns CDR1 SEHNR and CDR2 FQNEAQ (reference sequence). CDR3 amino acids: CASSPIWGGNTEAFF. CDR3 coding DNA: TGTGCCAGCAGCCCGATCTGGGGGGGGAACACTGAAGCTTTCTTT.

This chain uses TRBV9 with TRBJ1-5, with D unclear. CDR1 and CDR2 (germline): SGDLS, YYNGEE. CDR3 size: 15 residues. Between the trimmed V and J ends, which lost 2 bases and 3 bases, there was a span of 12 bases. CDR3 region: CASSVGGWSNQPQHF. DNA for the CDR3: TGTGCCAGCAGCGTTGGAGGGTGGTCCAATCAGCCCCAGCATTTT.

This chain uses TRBV4-3 with TRBJ2-2; D gene ambiguous. CDR1 is LGHNA and CDR2 is YSLEER in the germline V gene. V shed 0 bases and J shed 9 bases, with 8 bases lying between them. CDR3 length: 13 amino acids. The CDR3 DNA reads TGCGCCAGCAGCCAAGAACCCGCGAGGGAGCTGTTTTTT. Translating it yields CASSQEPARELFF.

The CDR3 here is CASSRQGGSYEQYF. CDR3 DNA: TGTGCCAGCAGCCGTCAGGGGGGCTCCTACGAGCAGTACTTC. The chain has TRBV6-5 and TRBJ2-7, with D possibly being TRBD1 (7 bases). The CDR3 runs 14 residues. Trimming removed 6 bases from V and 0 bases from J, with 12 bases in between. Germline V lookup: CDR1 MNHEY, CDR2 SVGAGI.

This rearrangement joins TRBV19 to TRBJ1-1, with 9 bases identical to TRBD1. Trimming at V came to 4 bases and at J to 11 bases, leaving 5 bases not matched to a gene. The length of the CDR3 is 12 residues. Germline lookup yields CDR1 LNHDA and CDR2 SQIVND (reference sequence). Here the CDR3 reads CASSTEQGAAFF. The CDR3 DNA is TGTGCCAGTAGTACAGAACAGGGGGCGGCTTTCTTT. The full variable domain, with the rest looked up from reference TRBV19 and TRBJ1-1, is DGGITQSPKYLFRKEGQNVTLSCEQNLNHDAMYWYRQDPGQGLRLIYYSQIVNDFQKGDIAEGYSVSREKKESFPLTVTSAQKNPTAFYLCASSTEQGAAFFGQGTRLTVV.

The chain is built from TRBV6-6 and TRBJ1-4, with D possibly TRBD1 on 6 matching bases. This CDR3 contains 15 residues. The V end lost 6 bases, the J end lost 8 bases, and 19 bases lay between the germline ends. Per the germline V gene, CDR1 is MNHNY and CDR2 is SVGAGI (reference sequence). CDR3 loop: CASRDKTGPREKLFF. The CDR3 DNA reads TGTGCCAGCAGGGATAAGACAGGCCCGAGGGAAAAACTGTTTTTT.

The J gene is TRBJ2-7, the V gene TRBV7-8; D ambiguous. The germline V gene has CDR1 SGHVS and CDR2 FQNEAQ. The CDR3 covers 11 residues. With 4 bases removed from V and 5 bases from J, the gap between germline ends came to 6 bases. This chain's CDR3 is CASSSSNEQYF. CDR3 in DNA: TGTGCCAGCAGCTCGAGTAACGAGCAGTACTTC. Together with reference TRBV7-8 and TRBJ2-7, the CDR3 gives the full variable domain: GAGVSQSPRYKVAKRGQDVALRCDPISGHVSLFWYQQALGQGPEFLTYFQNEAQLDKSGLPSDRFFAERPEGSVSTLKIQRTQQEDSAVYLCASSSSNEQYFGPGTRLTVT.

The chain has TRBV10-2 and TRBJ1-2, with D possibly matching TRBD1 (5 bases). V was clipped by 6 bases and J by 4 bases, with 12 bases between them. CDR1 and CDR2 from the germline V gene are WSHSY and SAAADI. The CDR3 is 13 residues long. The CDR3 is CASRDDRPYGYTF. CDR3 bases: TGCGCCAGCAGGGATGACAGACCCTATGGCTACACCTTC.

The chain couples TRBV7-2 to TRBJ2-1, with D maybe TRBD2 (6 bases). V was shortened by 3 bases and J by 4 bases, with 7 bases between the two germline ends. Germline V gives CDR1 SGHTA, CDR2 FQGNSA. The CDR3 is 13 residues long. The chain's CDR3 is CASSFREYNEQFF. The CDR3, as DNA: TGTGCCAGCAGCTTCCGGGAGTACAATGAGCAGTTCTTC.

The chain combines TRBV30 with TRBJ1-5, with TRBD1 matching 10 bases. V dropped 3 bases and J dropped 5; count of bases not matched to a gene: 4. Per the germline V gene, CDR1 is GTSNPN and CDR2 is SVGIG (reference sequence). There are 14 residues in the CDR3. The CDR3 coding sequence is TGTGCCTGGAGCCGGACAGGGGGTGATCAGCCCCAGCATTTT. It specifies CAWSRTGGDQPQHF.

CDR3 region: CASSQDPEGYEQYF. The CDR3 DNA reads as TGTGCCAGCAGCCAAGACCCCGAGGGCTACGAGCAGTACTTC. The rearrangement joins TRBV3-1 (or the pseudogene TRBV3-2) to TRBJ2-7, with D tentatively TRBD2 (5 bases). Looked up from germline, CDR1 is LGHDT and CDR2 is YNNKEL (reference sequence). The CDR3 is 14 residues long. With 0 bases removed from V and 3 bases from J, the gap between germline ends came to 9 bases.

The J gene is TRBJ2-5, the V gene TRBV7-2, with TRBD2 identical over 11 bases. Germline CDR1 and CDR2: SGHTA and FQGNSA. The CDR3 is 15 amino acids. Trimming took 5 bases from V and 4 from J; bases not matched to a gene: 6. Written as DNA, the CDR3 is TGTGCCAGCAGCGGGTCTAGCGGGGGGAGAGAGACCCAGTACTTC. Its protein is CASSGSSGGRETQYF. Together with reference TRBV7-2 and TRBJ2-5, the CDR3 gives the full variable domain: GAGVSQSPSNKVTEKGKDVELRCDPISGHTALYWYRQSLGQGLEFLIYFQGNSAPDKSGLPSDRFSAERTGGSVSTLTIQRTQQEDSAVYLCASSGSSGGRETQYFGPGTRLLVL.

The CDR3 DNA is TGTGCCAGCAGTCTCGCCGGGACAGTAGCTTTCTTT. As protein: CASSLAGTVAFF. The rearrangement links TRBV28 to TRBJ1-1, with TRBD1 matching 7 bases. CDR3 length: 12 amino acids. CDR1 is MDHEN, CDR2 SYDVKM, per germline. Trimming at V came to 5 bases and at J to 10 bases, leaving 7 bases not matched to a gene.

The chain couples TRBV6-5 to TRBJ1-4, with 8 bases matching TRBD1. The trim removed 0 bases at V and 8 bases at J, leaving 5 bases unmatched. There are 15 residues in the CDR3. Per germline, CDR1 MNHEY and CDR2 SVGAGI. As DNA, the CDR3 is TGTGCCAGCAGTTACTCGATCACAGGGGGAGAAAAACTGTTTTTT. Its translation is CASSYSITGGEKLFF.

There are a few counts of this clone. This chain links TRBV2 with TRBJ1-1; possibly TRBD1 for D (6 bases). Germline V gives CDR1 SNHLY, CDR2 FYNNEI. The CDR3 is 13 amino acids. V was clipped by 4 bases and J by 1 base, with 7 bases between them. The DNA of the CDR3 is TGTGCCAGCAGTGCCAGGGGGAACACTGAAGCTTTCTTT. It codes for CASSARGNTEAFF.

V is TRBV19 and J is TRBJ1-1; D is perhaps TRBD1 (5 bases). V lost 6 bases, J lost 6 bases, and 11 bases lay in between. This CDR3 is built from 12 residues. Germline V CDR1 and CDR2: LNHDA, SQIVND (reference sequence). The CDR3 spells CASRAGVAEAFF. CDR3 in DNA: TGTGCCAGTAGGGCGGGGGTCGCTGAAGCTTTCTTT.

The rearrangement links TRBV11-2 to TRBJ1-2; 7 bases agree with TRBD1. Trimming cost V 7 bases and J 9 bases; bases outside gene matches: 14. Per germline, CDR1 SGHAT and CDR2 FQNNGV. This CDR3 spans 14 amino acids. As DNA, the CDR3 is TGTGCCAGCACCTCCCATACCGGGACAGCTAGCTACACCTTC. Protein product: CASTSHTGTASYTF.

The J gene is TRBJ2-4, the V gene TRBV3-1 (or the pseudogene TRBV3-2), with 12 bases aligning to TRBD2. Trimming removed 1 base from V and 3 bases from J; junction bases left unmatched: 10. CDR3 size: 19 residues. The germline V gene encodes CDR1 LGHDT and CDR2 YNNKEL (reference sequence). In nucleotides, the CDR3 is TGTGCCAGCAGCCAAGTAGGCCTAGCGGGGGGGCCGGACAAAAACATTCAGTACTTC. Its translation: CASSQVGLAGGPDKNIQYF.

For this clone: Other DNA sequences in the sample encode the same CDR3. This rearrangement joins TRBV30 to TRBJ1-5; 7 bases align to TRBD1. V dropped 0 bases and J dropped 4; count of bases not matched to a gene: 0. There are 13 residues in the CDR3. CDR1 GTSNPN and CDR2 SVGIG come from the germline V gene (reference sequence). CDR3 nucleotide sequence: TGTGCCTGGAGTGTACAGGGGAATCAGCCCCAGCATTTT. This sequence encodes CAWSVQGNQPQHF. Full variable domain (rest looked up from reference TRBV30 and TRBJ1-5): SQTIHQWPATLVQPVGSPLSLECTVEGTSNPNLYWYRQAAGRGLQLLFYSVGIGQISSEVPQNLSASRPQDRQFILSSKKLLLSDSGFYLCAWSVQGNQPQHFGDGTRLSIL.

This clone was recorded a few times. This specimen includes other DNA sequences encoding the same CDR3. V and J are TRBV6-1 and TRBJ2-4; D not resolved. Trimming removed 3 bases at V and 7 bases at J, with 10 bases between. The CDR3 loop spans 13 amino acids. The germline gives CDR1 MNHNS, CDR2 SASEGT. The CDR3 is CASSEISGNIQYF. CDR3 sequence (DNA): TGTGCCAGCAGTGAGATTTCCGGGAACATTCAGTACTTC.

This chain joins TRBV7-6 and TRBJ2-3, with D possibly TRBD1 on 6 matching bases. CDR3 size: 16 residues. Trimming pared 5 bases from V and 2 bases from J, leaving 17 bases between. From germline, CDR1 is SGHVS and CDR2 FNYEAQ. In DNA form, the CDR3 reads TGTGCCAGCAGCCCAGACAGGCAGAAGTACACAGATACGCAGTATTTT. This encodes CASSPDRQKYTDTQYF. Together with reference TRBV7-6 and TRBJ2-3, the CDR3 gives the full variable domain: GAGVSQSPRYKVTKRGQDVALRCDPISGHVSLYWYRQALGQGPEFLTYFNYEAQQDKSGLPNDRFSAERPEGSISTLTIQRTEQRDSAMYRCASSPDRQKYTDTQYFGPGTRLTVL.

The V call is TRBV7-2, the J call TRBJ1-4, with D perhaps matching TRBD1 (6 bases). This CDR3 is built from 13 residues. Germline V gives CDR1 SGHTA, CDR2 FQGNSA. Trimming removed 3 bases from V and 10 bases from J, with 12 bases in between. The CDR3: CASSFAGDPKLFF. CDR3 DNA: TGTGCCAGCAGCTTCGCAGGGGACCCAAAACTGTTTTTT.

The rearrangement links TRBV5-1 to TRBJ2-2; TRBD2 is a possible D gene (7 bases). V was shortened by 0 bases and J by 4 bases, with 16 bases between the two germline ends. Per germline, CDR1 SGHRS and CDR2 YFSETQ. The CDR3 sequence is 17 residues long. CDR3 nucleotides: TGCGCCAGCAGCTTGGCGGGGGGCGCAGGTCTCACCGGGGAGCTGTTTTTT. It yields the protein CASSLAGGAGLTGELFF.

The chain joins TRBV21-1 to TRBJ1-5; the table gives TRBD1 as D, unverified against the DNA. TRBV21-1 is reported as a pseudogene. The CDR3 runs 16 residues. CDR3 nucleotide sequence: TGTGCAGACAGGCACAGGGGGCGGTATGGCAATCAGCCCCAGCATTTT. Translation gives CADRHRGRYGNQPQHF.

The CDR3 loop reads CASSQLVVRRANYGYTF. The CDR3 DNA sequence: TGTGCCAGCAGCCAATTGGTAGTCCGGCGGGCCAACTATGGCTACACCTTC. The chain joins TRBV11-2 to TRBJ1-2; D not certain. Germline CDR1 and CDR2: SGHAT and FQNNGV. V was shortened by 5 bases and J by 2 bases, with 21 bases between the two germline ends. The CDR3 spans 17 residues. Supplemented by reference TRBV11-2 and TRBJ1-2, the full variable domain reads EAGVAQSPRYKIIEKRQSVAFWCNPISGHATLYWYQQILGQGPKLLIQFQNNGVVDDSQLPKDRFSAERLKGVDSTLKIQPAKLEDSAVYLCASSQLVVRRANYGYTFGSGTRLTVV.